The 20 T cell receptor beta chains listed next were all sequenced from one sample in a study of blood T cell repertoires in COVID-19 (dated by TCRdb to the early 2020s). Receptor libraries were prepared by the immunoSEQ multiplex PCR assay. This immuneACCESS table, as held by TCRdb, lists in-frame sequences with V and J called but not all clones. Of the missing ones, under half trace to an unresolved V gene in checked studies; the others have no known cause. The sample table records roughly 24,000 clones; 85% to 90% of these occur just once. The ten largest make up 25% to 30% of the sample. Sequencing was carried out using peripheral blood. All receptors derive from a man aged 70 or older with COVID-19, enrolled during active disease.

The genes are TRBV7-9 and TRBJ2-1; D is perhaps TRBD2 (5 bases). V dropped 11 bases and J dropped 4 bases, with 15 bases sitting between them. The CDR3 has 13 amino acids. Per germline, CDR1 SEHNR and CDR2 FQNEAQ (reference sequence). The CDR3 spells CAGGKRGYNEQFF. CDR3 DNA sequence: TGTGCCGGTGGTAAGCGCGGGTACAATGAGCAGTTCTTC.

The rearrangement joins TRBV7-2 to TRBJ2-7; the match to TRBD2 covers 10 bases. V lost 5 bases and J lost 0; bases outside the gene matches: 4. The CDR3 is made up of 15 amino acids. Germline assignment: CDR1 SGHTA and CDR2 FQGNSA. CDR3 sequence (DNA): TGTGCCAGCAGCCCCCAGCGGGGGGGCTCCTACGAGCAGTACTTC. It specifies CASSPQRGGSYEQYF.

V and J are TRBV5-4 and TRBJ1-6, with D possibly TRBD1 on 6 matching bases. Germline V gene data show CDR1 as SGHNT and CDR2 as YYREEE (reference sequence). This CDR3 has 14 residues. Trimming pared 2 bases from V and 6 bases from J, leaving 9 bases between. The CDR3: CASSFQGLNSPLHF. The CDR3 region has the DNA TGTGCCAGCAGCTTCCAGGGGCTTAATTCACCCCTCCACTTT.

The chain is built from TRBV19 and TRBJ2-3; 9 nucleotides agree with TRBD1. The CDR3 sequence is 16 residues long. Trimming cost V 6 bases and J 1 base; bases outside gene matches: 8. CDR1 and CDR2 (germline): LNHDA, SQIVND (reference sequence). The CDR3 nucleotides are TGTGCCAGTAGCGTACAGGGGGCGCGAGGCACAGATACGCAGTATTTT. It specifies CASSVQGARGTDTQYF. Complete variable domain (other parts from reference TRBV19 and TRBJ2-3): DGGITQSPKYLFRKEGQNVTLSCEQNLNHDAMYWYRQDPGQGLRLIYYSQIVNDFQKGDIAEGYSVSREKKESFPLTVTSAQKNPTAFYLCASSVQGARGTDTQYFGPGTRLTVL.

V and J are TRBV7-9 and TRBJ2-5; D call uncertain. V was cut by 5 bases and J by 2 bases, with 12 bases left in between. The CDR3 covers 14 residues. Germline V gives CDR1 SEHNR, CDR2 FQNEAQ (reference sequence). CDR3 DNA: TGTGCCAGCAGCCATGACTGGTTGCAAGAGACCCAGTACTTC. It yields the protein CASSHDWLQETQYF.

The V gene is TRBV3-1 (or the pseudogene TRBV3-2), the J gene TRBJ1-5; a possible D gene is TRBD1 (5 bases). CDR3 length equals 15 residues. Trimming stripped 2 bases from V and 3 bases from J, with 11 bases between. CDR1 LGHDT and CDR2 YNNKEL come from the germline V gene (reference sequence). This chain's CDR3 is CASSQQGVVNQPQHF. CDR3 DNA sequence: TGTGCCAGCAGCCAACAGGGTGTAGTCAATCAGCCCCAGCATTTT.

The chain's CDR3 is CASRGTGVEWYQPQHF. In DNA form, the CDR3 reads TGTGCCAGTAGGGGAACAGGGGTAGAGTGGTATCAGCCCCAGCATTTT. The rearrangement links TRBV19 to TRBJ1-5; the match to TRBD1 covers 7 bases. The trim removed 6 bases at V and 5 bases at J, leaving 13 bases unmatched. The CDR3 is 16 residues long. Germline assignment: CDR1 LNHDA and CDR2 SQIVND (reference sequence).

The chain uses TRBV11-2 and TRBJ2-7; a possible D gene is TRBD1 (6 bases). Germline-derived CDR1 and CDR2 are SGHAT and FQNNGV. V was clipped by 5 bases and J by 7 bases, with 24 bases between them. The CDR3 is 16 amino acids. Here the CDR3 DNA reads TGTGCCAGCAGCCCAAATCCCCCAGGGGCGAAAGGTGAGCAGTACTTC. It translates to CASSPNPPGAKGEQYF.

The V call is TRBV12-5, the J call TRBJ2-7; 11 nucleotides align to TRBD2. Per germline, CDR1 LGHNT and CDR2 FRNRAP. The V gene end was trimmed by 3 bases and the J gene end by 4 bases; junction bases not matched to a gene: 2. This CDR3 is built from 14 residues. The CDR3 DNA reads as TGTGCTAGTGGTTTTAGCGGGAGGGCGTACGAGCAGTACTTC. This codes for CASGFSGRAYEQYF.

J is TRBJ1-4 and V is TRBV19; 9 bases are a match to TRBD1. This CDR3 has 14 amino acids. J was trimmed by 8 bases and V by 11 bases; bases with no gene match: 12. CDR1 and CDR2 from the germline V gene are LNHDA and SQIVND (reference sequence). CDR3 protein: CACSPGTGSEKLFF. The DNA of the CDR3 is TGTGCCTGCTCTCCCGGGACAGGGAGCGAAAAACTGTTTTTT.

This chain connects TRBV5-1 to TRBJ1-1; a possible D gene is TRBD1 (6 bases). The V end lost 4 bases, the J end lost 5 bases, and 9 bases lay between the germline ends. Germline assignment: CDR1 SGHRS and CDR2 YFSETQ. This CDR3 spans 12 amino acids. The CDR3 nucleotides read TGCGCCAGCAGCAGGGGGATGACTGAAGCTTTCTTT. It is translated as CASSRGMTEAFF.

The chain has TRBV5-4 and TRBJ1-5; unclear D gene. The CDR3 contains 13 residues. The germline V gene encodes CDR1 SGHNT and CDR2 YYREEE (reference sequence). Trimming shortened V by 0 bases and J by 6 bases, and 7 bases separated the two germline ends. CDR3 in DNA: TGTGCCAGCAGCTTGGAGCGAGGTCAGCCCCAGCATTTT. The encoded protein is CASSLERGQPQHF.

The chain couples TRBV6-5 to TRBJ2-1, with 7 nucleotides matching TRBD2. This CDR3 spans 16 amino acids. The germline CDR1 and CDR2 sequences are MNHEY and SVGAGI. V lost 2 bases and J lost 2; bases outside the gene matches: 6. The CDR3, as DNA: TGTGCCAGCAGTTACAATGGAGCGGGACCCTACAATGAGCAGTTCTTC. It specifies CASSYNGAGPYNEQFF.

The chain joins TRBV18 to TRBJ2-7; 9 nucleotides match TRBD1. Germline values: CDR1 KGHSH, CDR2 LQKENI. The V gene end was trimmed by 5 bases and the J gene end by 3 bases; junction bases not matched to a gene: 2. This CDR3 is built from 13 residues. The CDR3 sequence is CASSGGQGYEQYF. CDR3 DNA sequence: TGTGCCAGCTCAGGGGGACAGGGCTACGAGCAGTACTTC.

The chain combines TRBV4-1 with TRBJ2-7, with D possibly matching TRBD2 (6 bases). Germline V gives CDR1 MGHRA, CDR2 YSYEKL. V shed 4 bases and J shed 5 bases, with 15 bases lying between them. CDR3 length: 14 residues. The CDR3 DNA follows: TGCGCCAGCAGCCCGCAGGGACTCGAGGACGAGCAGTACTTC. It specifies CASSPQGLEDEQYF.

This chain connects TRBV6-6 to TRBJ2-7; 7 bases are a match to TRBD1. The length of the CDR3 is 16 residues. Germline V gene sequence: CDR1 MNHNY, CDR2 SVGAGI (reference sequence). V gave up 5 bases and J gave up 0 bases; unmatched junction bases: 10. As DNA, the CDR3 is TGTGCCAGCAGTACCACTGACAGGGCGATCTCCTACGAGCAGTACTTC. This sequence encodes CASSTTDRAISYEQYF.

This clone has a handful of counts. This chain links TRBV29-1 with TRBJ2-1, with 8 bases matching TRBD2. V gave up 4 bases and J gave up 0 bases; unmatched junction bases: 5. Germline-derived CDR1 and CDR2 are SQVTM and ANQGSEA. The CDR3 sequence is 15 residues long. In nucleotides, the CDR3 is TGCAGCGTTGTCGGCGGGGGGAGCTCCTACAATGAGCAGTTCTTC. Protein: CSVVGGGSSYNEQFF.

This chain links TRBV2 with TRBJ1-2, with 7 bases fitting TRBD1. V trimming: 4 bases; J trimming: 2 bases; junction bases outside the gene matches: 7. CDR3 length: 15 residues. In germline, CDR1 is SNHLY, CDR2 FYNNEI. The CDR3 DNA sequence: TGTGCCAGCAGTGTATCGGGACAGAAAAACTATGGCTACACCTTC. Protein: CASSVSGQKNYGYTF.

The V and J genes are TRBV15 and TRBJ2-1; 11 positions agree with TRBD2. V was pared by 2 bases and J by 2 bases, with 5 bases of the junction left unmatched. Germline V gene data show CDR1 as LNHNV and CDR2 as YYDKDF (reference sequence). This CDR3 has 17 residues. DNA for the CDR3: TGTGCCACCAGCAGAACACGACTAGCGGGGACCTACAATGAGCAGTTCTTC. This translates into CATSRTRLAGTYNEQFF.

The rearrangement joins TRBV5-4 to TRBJ2-1; D perhaps matches TRBD2 (5 bases). Germline values: CDR1 SGHNT, CDR2 YYREEE (reference sequence). The length of the CDR3 is 15 residues. Trimming pared 0 bases from V and 10 bases from J, leaving 17 bases between. The CDR3 protein is CASSLGTSLYYEQFF. Here the CDR3 DNA reads TGTGCCAGCAGCTTGGGTACTAGTCTGTACTACGAGCAGTTCTTC.